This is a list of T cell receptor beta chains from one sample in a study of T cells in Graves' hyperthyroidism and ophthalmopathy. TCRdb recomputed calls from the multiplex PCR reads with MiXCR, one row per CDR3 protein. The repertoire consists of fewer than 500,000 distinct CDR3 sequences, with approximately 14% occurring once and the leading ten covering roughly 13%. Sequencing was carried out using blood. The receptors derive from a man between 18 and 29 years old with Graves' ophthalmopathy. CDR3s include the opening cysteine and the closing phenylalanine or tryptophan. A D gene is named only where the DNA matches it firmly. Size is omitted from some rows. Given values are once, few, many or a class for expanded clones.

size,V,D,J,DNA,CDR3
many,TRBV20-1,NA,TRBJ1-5,TGCAGTGCTAGAGATTGGGCGGAGGTAGATCAGCCCCAGCATTTT,CSARDWAEVDQPQHF
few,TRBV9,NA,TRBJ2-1,TGTGCCAGCAGCGTAGCTTTAAATGCTGTCAATGAGCAGTTCTTC,CASSVALNAVNEQFF
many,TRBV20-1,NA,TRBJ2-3,TGCAGTGCTAGTGGTCTCCTAGCAGGCACAGATACGCAGTATTTT,CSASGLLAGTDTQYF
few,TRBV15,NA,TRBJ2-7,TGTGCCACCAGCAGGCGGGGTTTTGGCTACGAGCAGTACTTC,CATSRRGFGYEQYF
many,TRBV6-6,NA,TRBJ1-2,TGTGCCAGCAGTTACGAGGGACAAGGAGGATGGGGCTACACCTTC,CASSYEGQGGWGYTF
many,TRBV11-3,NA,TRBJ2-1,TGTGCCAGCAGCTTCCAGCTCCAAGGCGATGAGCAGTTCTTC,CASSFQLQGDEQFF
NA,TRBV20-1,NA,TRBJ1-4,TGCAGTGCTAGAGCTCTCATCGTCGGACAGTCTAATGAAAAACTGTTTTTT,CSARALIVGQSNEKLFF
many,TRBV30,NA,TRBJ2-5,TGTGCCTGGAGTGTAATGCCGCAAGAGACCCAGTACTTC,CAWSVMPQETQYF
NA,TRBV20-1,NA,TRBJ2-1,TGCAGTGCTAGAGCGGGCCACAATGAGCAGTTCTTC,CSARAGHNEQFF
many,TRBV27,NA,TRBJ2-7,TGTGCCAGCAGTTCGAGTACTCGACGAAGCGGAAACTCCTACGAGCAGTACTTC,CASSSSTRRSGNSYEQYF
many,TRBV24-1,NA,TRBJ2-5,TGTGCCACCAGTGAAGGGACACAAGAGACCCAGTACTTC,CATSEGTQETQYF
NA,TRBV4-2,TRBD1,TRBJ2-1,TGTGCCAGCAGCCAAGATCGGCAGGGGGCTAGAGAGCAGTTCTTC,CASSQDRQGAREQFF
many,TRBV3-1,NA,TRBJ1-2,TGTGCCAGCAGCCAAGTCCGGGGCCTGACAGTTAACTATGGCTACACCTTC,CASSQVRGLTVNYGYTF
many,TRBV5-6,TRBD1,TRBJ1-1,TGTGCCAGCAGCCTGACAGGGGTGGATAGTTTCATGAACACTGAAGCTTTCTTT,CASSLTGVDSFMNTEAFF
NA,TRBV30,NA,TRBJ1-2,TGTGCCTGGAGTAGGGGTCGGGGGGGCTCTAACTATGGCAACACCTTC,CAWSRGRGGSNYGNTF
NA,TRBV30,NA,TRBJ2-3,TGTGCCTGGACTCGGGTCACAGATACGCAGTATTTT,CAWTRVTDTQYF
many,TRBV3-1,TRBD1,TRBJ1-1,TGTGCCAGCAGCCAAGAGGGGACAGGGGGCACTGAAGCTTTCTTT,CASSQEGTGGTEAFF
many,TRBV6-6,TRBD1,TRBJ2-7,TGTGCCAGCAGTTACGGACAGGGCAACTACGAGCAGTACTTC,CASSYGQGNYEQYF
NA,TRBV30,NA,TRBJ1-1,TGTGCCTGGAGACCCGGCAGTACACCTAACACTGAAGCTTTCTTT,CAWRPGSTPNTEAFF
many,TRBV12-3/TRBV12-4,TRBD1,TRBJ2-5,TGTGCCAGCAGCTACTCGGGACAGTCGTTATCAGAGACCCAGTACTTC,CASSYSGQSLSETQYF
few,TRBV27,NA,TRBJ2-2,TGTGCCAGCAGTTTAAGGCAGAACACCGGGGAGCTGTTTTTT,CASSLRQNTGELFF
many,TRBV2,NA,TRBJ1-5,TGTGCCAGCAAATGGGGGGGGGTCCCCCAGCATTTT,CASKWGGVPQHF
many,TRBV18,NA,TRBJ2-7,TGTGCCAGCTCACCACCAGGGGGGCTCGACGAGCAGTACTTC,CASSPPGGLDEQYF
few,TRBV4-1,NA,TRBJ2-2,TGCGCCAGCACCCCATTCTCAGACTACACCGGGGAGCTGTTTTTT,CASTPFSDYTGELFF
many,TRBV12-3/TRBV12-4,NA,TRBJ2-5,TGTGCCAGCAGTTCCCCGTTGGGTAGAGAGACCCAGTACTTC,CASSSPLGRETQYF
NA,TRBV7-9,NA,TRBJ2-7,TGTGCCAGCAGAGGCCCGTGGAGAGGGGCCACCTACGAGCAGTACTTC,CASRGPWRGATYEQYF
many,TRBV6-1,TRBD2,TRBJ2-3,TGTGCCAGCAGGACTAGCGGAGATACGCAGTATTTT,CASRTSGDTQYF
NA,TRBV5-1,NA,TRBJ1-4,TGTACCAGCACCGGACCCGGGGAGTGGTTAACTAATGAAAAACTGTTTTTT,CTSTGPGEWLTNEKLFF